These 25 T cell receptor beta chains share one sample of origin, sequenced in a study of identifying expanded T cells in peripheral blood. TCRdb's table, derived via immunoSEQ multiplex PCR, lists solely in-frame clones and lacks some. The table lists some 75,000 clones, almost 90% of them singletons. Material: blood. Source of these receptors: a person aged 18 to 75 in good health.

V and J are TRBV5-6 and TRBJ1-2; TRBD1 is a possible D gene (5 bases). The CDR3 contains 14 residues. V lost 2 bases and J lost 4, with 12 bases in between. Germline CDR1 reads SGHDT; CDR2 reads YYEEEE. CDR3 in DNA: TGTGCCAGCAGCTTAGACGACAGCATCTATGGCTACACCTTC. Protein product: CASSLDDSIYGYTF. The entire variable domain, with the rest obtained from reference TRBV5-6 and TRBJ1-2, is as follows: DAGVTQSPTHLIKTRGQQVTLRCSPKSGHDTVSWYQQALGQGPQFIFQYYEEEERQRGNFPDRFSGHQFPNYSSELNVNALLLGDSALYLCASSLDDSIYGYTFGSGTRLTVV.

This rearrangement joins TRBV9 to TRBJ2-3; 10 bases fit TRBD2. This CDR3 has 17 residues. The germline CDR1 and CDR2 sequences are SGDLS and YYNGEE. With 0 bases clipped from V and 3 bases from J, the junction kept 7 bases outside the gene matches. The CDR3 DNA follows: TGTGCCAGCAGCGTAGGGCTAGCGGGAGTAAGGACAGATACGCAGTATTTT. It is translated as CASSVGLAGVRTDTQYF.

The chain combines TRBV4-2 with TRBJ2-3; D ambiguous. CDR1 is LGHNA and CDR2 is YNFKEQ in the germline V gene. The CDR3 runs 13 residues. V was pared by 0 bases and J by 6 bases, with 7 bases between. The CDR3 region has the DNA TGTGCCAGCAGCCAAGATCGTCCTGATACGCAGTATTTT. Its protein is CASSQDRPDTQYF.

The genes are TRBV10-3 and TRBJ2-1; no clear D gene. Germline-derived CDR1 and CDR2 are ENHRY and SYGVKD. V was pared by 6 bases and J by 6 bases, with 21 bases between. The CDR3 is 16 residues long. The CDR3 DNA is TGTGCCATCAGCGCCCCCTCCGAGCTCGGGTCCAATGAGCAGTTCTTC. As protein: CAISAPSELGSNEQFF.

The chain links TRBV5-1 to TRBJ2-5, with 7 bases that match TRBD1. With the DNA end fitting TRBJ2-7 better, the J assignment may be wrong. CDR1 and CDR2 (germline): SGHRS, YFSETQ. CDR3 size: 15 residues. The CDR3 reads CASSLLTGIEDEQYF. CDR3 coding DNA: TGCGCCAGCAGCCTTCTGACAGGGATTGAGGACGAGCAGTACTTC.

The count of this clone is one. The V and J genes are TRBV4-3 and TRBJ2-6; D call uncertain. The V and J ends lost 0 bases and 0 bases respectively, with 6 bases between them. The CDR3 totals 16 residues. CDR1 and CDR2 from the germline V gene are LGHNA and YSLEER. Here the CDR3 reads CASSQDTYSGANVLTF. The CDR3 DNA sequence: TGCGCCAGCAGCCAAGATACGTACTCTGGGGCCAACGTCCTGACTTTC.

This clone was counted only a few times. The V and J genes are TRBV6-5 and TRBJ1-3; TRBD1 agrees at 8 bases. The CDR3 contains 15 residues. The V gene end was trimmed by 0 bases and the J gene end by 2 bases; junction bases not matched to a gene: 0. Germline V gene sequence: CDR1 MNHEY, CDR2 SVGAGI. The DNA for the CDR3 is TGTGCCAGCAGTTACTCACAGGGGGCTGGAAACACCATATATTTT. It is translated as CASSYSQGAGNTIYF.

The chain couples TRBV10-3 to TRBJ2-5; the D gene could be TRBD1 or TRBD2 (6 bases each). V lost 5 bases and J lost 5, with 9 bases in between. The CDR3 spans 12 residues. Looked up from germline, CDR1 is ENHRY and CDR2 is SYGVKD. The CDR3 DNA sequence: TGTGCCATCAGTCAGGGGAGGGAGACCCAGTACTTC. This sequence encodes CAISQGRETQYF.

V usage is TRBV7-2 and J usage is TRBJ2-5; D ambiguous. The CDR3 extends over 15 amino acids. Germline V gives CDR1 SGHTA, CDR2 FQGNSA. V lost 2 bases and J lost 2, with 12 bases in between. CDR3 in amino acids: CASSLQSVPQETQYF. The CDR3 region has the DNA TGTGCCAGCAGCTTACAGAGCGTTCCTCAAGAGACCCAGTACTTC.

The rearrangement links TRBV14 to TRBJ1-1; D is unclear. The CDR3 extends over 15 amino acids. Trimming stripped 2 bases from V and 4 bases from J, with 14 bases between. The germline V gene encodes CDR1 SGHDN and CDR2 FVKESK. The CDR3, as DNA: TGTGCCAGCAGCCAATGGGGTGGAGGAAGCACTGAAGCTTTCTTT. Translating gives CASSQWGGGSTEAFF.

The chain has TRBV2 and TRBJ2-7, with D hard to call. V lost 7 bases and J 2 bases, leaving 15 bases between the germline ends. The CDR3 spans 14 residues. Looked up from germline, CDR1 is SNHLY and CDR2 is FYNNEI. The CDR3 sequence: CASKAIFSTYEQYF. CDR3 in DNA: TGTGCCAGCAAAGCGATCTTCAGCACCTACGAGCAGTACTTC.

The chain carries TRBV30 and TRBJ1-6, with unresolved D. Per the germline V gene, CDR1 is GTSNPN and CDR2 is SVGIG (reference sequence). V lost 3 bases to trimming and J lost 7 bases, with 16 bases between them. The CDR3 spans 15 residues. CDR3 protein: CAWRDFRSPNSPLHF. CDR3 nucleotide sequence: TGTGCCTGGAGAGATTTCAGGTCGCCGAATTCACCCCTCCACTTT. The full variable domain, its missing parts supplied by reference TRBV30 and TRBJ1-6, is SQTIHQWPATLVQPVGSPLSLECTVEGTSNPNLYWYRQAAGRGLQLLFYSVGIGQISSEVPQNLSASRPQDRQFILSSKKLLLSDSGFYLCAWRDFRSPNSPLHFGNGTRLTVT.

The chain joins TRBV28 to TRBJ2-2, with D possibly matching TRBD2 (6 bases). The CDR3 runs to 16 residues. The germline V and J ends were trimmed by 6 bases and 0 bases, with 14 bases remaining between them. Germline V gene data show CDR1 as MDHEN and CDR2 as SYDVKM. The chain's CDR3 is CASRGRRGTNTGELFF. Written as DNA, the CDR3 is TGTGCCAGCAGGGGGAGGCGGGGAACGAACACCGGGGAGCTGTTTTTT.

V usage is TRBV2 and J usage is TRBJ2-7, with 7 bases aligning to TRBD1. Germline V lookup: CDR1 SNHLY, CDR2 FYNNEI. CDR3 size: 12 residues. V was pared by 6 bases and J by 5 bases, with 4 bases of the junction left unmatched. CDR3 bases: TGTGCCAGCAGGGGGGACAGCGACGAGCAGTACTTC. Protein: CASRGDSDEQYF.

By share, this clone counts as medium-sized (0.01 to 0.1%). The rearrangement uses TRBV6-6 and TRBJ1-2, with D perhaps TRBD1 (6 bases). V was shortened by 5 bases and J by 2 bases, with 6 bases between the two germline ends. CDR1 and CDR2 from the germline V gene are MNHNY and SVGAGI (reference sequence). The CDR3 has 12 residues. The CDR3 DNA sequence: TGTGCCAGCAGTGACAGGAACTATGGCTACACCTTC. Its translation is CASSDRNYGYTF.

The chain has TRBV20-1 and TRBJ2-7; D may be TRBD2 (6 bases). The CDR3 length is 11 residues. Trimming shortened V by 5 bases and J by 6 bases, and 11 bases separated the two germline ends. The germline V gene has CDR1 DFQATT and CDR2 SNEGSKA (reference sequence). CDR3 nucleotides: TGCAGTGCTCGTGGGGGAGGCGAGCAGTACTTC. Residues: CSARGGGEQYF.

This clone has just one count. The V gene is TRBV4-3, the J gene TRBJ1-1, with a weak D call TRBD1 (6 bases). The CDR3 is made up of 15 amino acids. CDR1 is LGHNA and CDR2 is YSLEER in the germline V gene. V lost 4 bases to trimming and J lost 2 bases, with 14 bases between them. Here the CDR3 DNA reads TGCGCCAGCAGCCGGACAGACAGACTCAACACTGAAGCTTTCTTT. Translating gives CASSRTDRLNTEAFF.

The chain combines TRBV6-5 with TRBJ2-3; 7 bases agree with TRBD1. The germline V gene encodes CDR1 MNHEY and CDR2 SVGAGI. After removal of 6 bases from V and 1 base from J, the junction contained 7 bases not matched to a gene. The length of the CDR3 is 15 residues. The CDR3 is CASRRQGRGTDTQYF. The CDR3 DNA reads as TGTGCCAGCAGAAGACAGGGCCGAGGCACAGATACGCAGTATTTT.

This sequence joins TRBV4-3 and TRBJ2-3; maybe TRBD2 (5 bases). The CDR3 is 15 residues long. Per the germline V gene, CDR1 is LGHNA and CDR2 is YSLEER. V lost 0 bases and J 4 bases, leaving 11 bases between the germline ends. The CDR3 loop reads CASSQEISDADTQYF. CDR3 DNA sequence: TGCGCCAGCAGCCAAGAGATTAGCGACGCAGATACGCAGTATTTT.

The gene calls are TRBV18 and TRBJ1-5, with D possibly TRBD1 on 5 matching bases. CDR1 and CDR2 (germline): KGHSH, LQKENI. Trimming left V 4 bases short and J 7 bases short, with 14 bases between. This CDR3 comprises 14 residues. CDR3 sequence (DNA): TGTGCCAGCTCACGGGGGGGAGAAGGCCAGCCCCAGCATTTT. This codes for CASSRGGEGQPQHF.

The count of this clone is one. The rearrangement links TRBV9 to TRBJ2-3; D is perhaps TRBD1 or TRBD2 (6 bases each). Deletions cut 4 bases from V and 5 bases from J, with 14 bases between. The CDR3 runs to 14 residues. The germline V gene has CDR1 SGDLS and CDR2 YYNGEE. This CDR3 is CASSPRLGGDTQYF. In DNA, the CDR3 is TGTGCCAGCAGCCCCCGACTAGGGGGAGATACGCAGTATTTT.

J is TRBJ2-1 and V is TRBV18, with D possibly being TRBD1 (6 bases). V was clipped by 3 bases and J by 2 bases, with 11 bases between them. From germline, CDR1 is KGHSH and CDR2 LQKENI. The CDR3 loop spans 15 amino acids. The CDR3 spells CASSPLRGTYNEQFF. The CDR3 DNA follows: TGTGCCAGCTCACCTCTCAGGGGCACCTACAATGAGCAGTTCTTC.

The chain joins TRBV6-5 to TRBJ2-3; 11 positions agree with TRBD1. The CDR3 is 15 residues long. V shed 2 bases and J 5 bases; nucleotides not matched to a gene: 3. Germline V CDR1 and CDR2: MNHEY, SVGAGI. Here the CDR3 DNA reads TGTGCCAGCAGTTACGAAGGGACAGGGGGAGATACGCAGTATTTT. As protein: CASSYEGTGGDTQYF.

The chain carries TRBV11-2 and TRBJ2-3, with D possibly being TRBD2 (6 bases). This CDR3 contains 14 residues. Germline loops: CDR1 SGHAT, CDR2 FQNNGV. The V gene lost 5 bases and the J gene lost 5 bases, with 14 bases spanning the gap. CDR3 region: CASSSRDWKDTQYF. CDR3 sequence (DNA): TGTGCCAGCAGCAGCCGGGACTGGAAAGATACGCAGTATTTT.

CDR3 amino acids: CSVVTLSRPNEQFF. In DNA, the CDR3 is TGCAGCGTTGTCACACTTTCGCGGCCCAATGAGCAGTTCTTC. V usage is TRBV29-1 and J usage is TRBJ2-1; no reliable D call. CDR1 is SQVTM and CDR2 is ANQGSEA in the germline V gene. Trimming shortened V by 4 bases and J by 6 bases, and 16 bases separated the two germline ends. The CDR3 totals 14 residues.